These 30 T cell receptor beta chains share one sample of origin, sequenced in a study of cytomegalovirus exposure and HLA in healthy donors. The PCR contained 60 Vbeta and 13 Jbeta primers. Generated by immunoSEQ multiplex PCR, the TCRdb table keeps only in-frame clones and is missing some. Among 150,000 to 200,000 clones listed, roughly three quarters were seen once. The specimen was PBMCs. The receptors here all came from a woman in her 50s in good health and CMV-seronegative.

J is TRBJ2-4 and V is TRBV14, with D maybe TRBD1 (5 bases). CDR1 and CDR2 from the germline V gene are SGHDN and FVKESK. The length of the CDR3 is 12 residues. V was clipped by 8 bases and J by 12 bases, with 17 bases between them. The CDR3 nucleotides are TGTGCCAGCGGGGCAGCAGCTGGGTATCAGTACTTC. It encodes CASGAAAGYQYF.

This clone was recorded a few times. This chain joins TRBV28 and TRBJ2-7; perhaps TRBD1 as D (6 bases). Germline V gene lookup returns CDR1 MDHEN and CDR2 SYDVKM. The CDR3 covers 16 residues. Trimming took 6 bases from V and 2 from J, leaving 20 bases between them. The CDR3 nucleotides are TGTGCCAGCAGACCAGCGACGTGGGGGCTAACCTACGAGCAGTACTTC. Translation: CASRPATWGLTYEQYF.

Only one count was recorded for this clone. The genes are TRBV2 and TRBJ2-5; tentative D call: TRBD1 (5 bases). The J call is doubtful: the DNA matches TRBJ2-7 better. Germline V CDR1 and CDR2: SNHLY, FYNNEI. The CDR3 sequence is 12 residues long. The CDR3 bases are TGTGCCAGCAGTACTCAGGGCTACGAGCAGTACTTC. Translating gives CASSTQGYEQYF.

The chain is built from TRBV19 and TRBJ2-1; TRBD1 matches 10 bases. The CDR3 sequence is 14 residues long. Trimming cost V 4 bases and J 4 bases; bases outside gene matches: 1. Germline CDR1 reads LNHDA; CDR2 reads SQIVND (reference sequence). The CDR3 coding sequence is TGTGCCAGTAGTACGGGACAGGGGTACAATGAGCAGTTCTTC. Protein product: CASSTGQGYNEQFF.

The genes are TRBV6-5 and TRBJ2-7, with 8 bases lining up with TRBD2. V lost 4 bases to trimming and J lost 4 bases; unmatched junction nucleotides: 6. The germline V gene has CDR1 MNHEY and CDR2 SVGAGI. This CDR3 is built from 14 residues. Here the CDR3 DNA reads TGTGCCAGCAGTTCTTTAGCGGGGCCTTACGAGCAGTACTTC. Its protein product is CASSSLAGPYEQYF.

The gene calls are TRBV27 and TRBJ2-5; weak D call: TRBD1 (5 bases). Gene TRBJ2-7 matches the end of the DNA better, so the J call may be wrong. CDR1 and CDR2 from the germline V gene are MNHEY and SMNVEV (reference sequence). The CDR3 length is 14 residues. This CDR3 reads CASSQGSTAYEQYF. The DNA of the CDR3 is TGTGCCAGCAGCCAAGGGTCGACAGCCTACGAGCAGTACTTC.

The rearrangement links TRBV28 to TRBJ2-7; no reliable D call. Germline V CDR1 and CDR2: MDHEN, SYDVKM. Trimming pared 7 bases from V and 2 bases from J, leaving 9 bases between. The CDR3 runs to 12 residues. DNA for the CDR3: TGTGCCAGCACCCAAGCCCCCTACGAGCAGTACTTC. Translating it yields CASTQAPYEQYF.

The chain couples TRBV6-5 to TRBJ1-3; D not resolved. The CDR3 is 14 residues long. The ends were cut back, 6 bases at V and 4 bases at J, with 13 bases in the middle. Germline loops: CDR1 MNHEY, CDR2 SVGAGI. CDR3 bases: TGTGCCAGCAGGGGAGGGAGGTCGGGAAACACCATATATTTT. Encoded protein: CASRGGRSGNTIYF.

V usage is TRBV28 and J usage is TRBJ1-2, with 8 nucleotides matching TRBD1. Germline CDR1 reads MDHEN; CDR2 reads SYDVKM. The J segment lost 4 bases and the V segment lost 5 bases, leaving 9 bases of the junction unmatched. This CDR3 is 15 amino acids long. The CDR3 nucleotides are TGTGCCAGCAGTCTGAACCAGGGGGCCTTCTATGGCTACACCTTC. Its protein is CASSLNQGAFYGYTF.

V is TRBV25-1 and J is TRBJ2-5, with D maybe TRBD1 (5 bases). Judging by the DNA end, TRBJ2-7 fits better; the J call may be wrong. This CDR3 has 12 residues. The germline CDR1 and CDR2 sequences are MGHDK and SYGVNS. CDR3 in amino acids: CASSITGYEQYF. DNA for the CDR3: TGTGCCAGCAGTATTACAGGCTACGAGCAGTACTTC.

The chain couples TRBV10-3 to TRBJ1-1; 8 bases line up with TRBD1. Trimming at V came to 8 bases and at J to 2 bases, leaving 4 bases not matched to a gene. From germline, CDR1 is ENHRY and CDR2 SYGVKD. CDR3 length: 13 residues. For the CDR3, the DNA is TGTGCCATCGCGACAGGGGTTAACACTGAAGCTTTCTTT. It encodes CAIATGVNTEAFF.

This clone was seen a single time. The chain employs TRBV5-1 and TRBJ2-7, with D possibly being TRBD1 (6 bases). The V end lost 2 bases, the J end lost 3 bases, and 6 bases lay between the germline ends. CDR1 and CDR2 from the germline V gene are SGHRS and YFSETQ. The CDR3 is 12 residues long. For the CDR3, the DNA is TGCGCCAGCAGCTTACAGGGCTACGAGCAGTACTTC. This sequence encodes CASSLQGYEQYF.

The V gene is TRBV4-2, the J gene TRBJ2-2; D is possibly TRBD2 (6 bases). In germline, CDR1 is LGHNA, CDR2 YNFKEQ. This CDR3 contains 16 residues. The V and J ends lost 3 bases and 1 base respectively, with 12 bases between them. The CDR3 nucleotides are TGTGCCAGCAGCCAGGGGACTCCCCGGAACACCGGGGAGCTGTTTTTT. Residues: CASSQGTPRNTGELFF.

V and J are TRBV7-2 and TRBJ1-1; D unresolved. V was trimmed by 3 bases and J by 3 bases, leaving 8 bases between them. This CDR3 has 13 amino acids. The germline V gene has CDR1 SGHTA and CDR2 FQGNSA. In DNA, the CDR3 is TGTGCCAGCAGCTTCCAATACTACACTGAAGCTTTCTTT. It codes for CASSFQYYTEAFF. Variable domain in full (rest from reference TRBV7-2 and TRBJ1-1): GAGVSQSPSNKVTEKGKDVELRCDPISGHTALYWYRQSLGQGLEFLIYFQGNSAPDKSGLPSDRFSAERTGGSVSTLTIQRTQQEDSAVYLCASSFQYYTEAFFGQGTRLTVV.

The CDR3 region is CASSPPGGGNIQYF. CDR3 nucleotide sequence: TGTGCCAGCTCACCCCCAGGGGGCGGAAACATTCAGTACTTC. The chain employs TRBV18 and TRBJ2-4, with 8 positions matching TRBD1. CDR3 length: 14 amino acids. Germline V CDR1 and CDR2: KGHSH, LQKENI. Trimming removed 3 bases from V and 6 bases from J; junction bases left unmatched: 4. The whole variable domain, remainder taken from reference TRBV18 and TRBJ2-4, is NAGVMQNPRHLVRRRGQEARLRCSPMKGHSHVYWYRQLPEEGLKFMVYLQKENIIDESGMPKERFSAEFPKEGPSILRIQQVVRGDSAAYFCASSPPGGGNIQYFGAGTRLSVL.

This chain connects TRBV4-2 to TRBJ1-2; maybe TRBD1 (5 bases). The CDR3 contains 13 residues. V lost 0 bases, J lost 7 bases, and 9 bases lay in between. Per the germline V gene, CDR1 is LGHNA and CDR2 is YNFKEQ. CDR3: CASSQEEGPGYTF. CDR3 sequence (DNA): TGTGCCAGCAGCCAAGAGGAGGGGCCTGGCTACACCTTC.

The genes are TRBV18 and TRBJ2-7; no clear D. CDR1 and CDR2 from the germline V gene are KGHSH and LQKENI. V was trimmed by 2 bases and J by 0 bases, leaving 11 bases between them. This CDR3 spans 15 amino acids. CDR3 region: CASSPFKTSSYEQYF. In DNA, the CDR3 is TGTGCCAGCTCACCATTCAAAACGAGCTCCTACGAGCAGTACTTC. Together with reference TRBV18 and TRBJ2-7, the CDR3 gives the full variable domain: NAGVMQNPRHLVRRRGQEARLRCSPMKGHSHVYWYRQLPEEGLKFMVYLQKENIIDESGMPKERFSAEFPKEGPSILRIQQVVRGDSAAYFCASSPFKTSSYEQYFGPGTRLTVT.

The chain is built from TRBV10-3 and TRBJ1-1; 9 positions match TRBD1. V lost 2 bases, J lost 2 bases, and 6 bases stayed unmatched. Germline CDR1 is ENHRY and CDR2 is SYGVKD. The CDR3 sequence is 16 residues long. The CDR3 reads CAISEGQGFVNTEAFF. The CDR3 DNA reads as TGTGCCATCAGTGAGGGACAGGGGTTCGTAAACACTGAAGCTTTCTTT.

Notes on this clone: Other DNA variants within this sample encode the same CDR3. This chain joins TRBV4-3 and TRBJ2-2, with 8 bases aligning to TRBD1. CDR1 and CDR2 from the germline V gene are LGHNA and YSLEER. The V segment lost 1 base and the J segment 2 bases; nucleotides outside the gene matches: 3. The CDR3 has 16 residues. The CDR3 loop is CASSQGGQGNTGELFF. The CDR3 region has the DNA TGCGCCAGCAGCCAAGGCGGACAGGGTAACACCGGGGAGCTGTTTTTT.

This clone was seen a single time. The CDR3 DNA reads as TGCGCCAGCAGCCAAGGTGGACAGCCCTATGGCTACACCTTC. Protein sequence: CASSQGGQPYGYTF. The rearrangement uses TRBV4-3 and TRBJ1-2; weak D call: TRBD1 (6 bases). Trimming removed 1 base at V and 4 bases at J, with 10 bases between. Germline lookup yields CDR1 LGHNA and CDR2 YSLEER. The CDR3 covers 14 residues.

This clone has just a few counts. The CDR3 here is CASSHGLAGGYQETQYF. The CDR3 nucleotides read TGTGCCAGCAGCCATGGACTAGCGGGAGGGTACCAAGAGACCCAGTACTTC. The chain has TRBV28 and TRBJ2-5; 15 positions agree with TRBD2. Germline loops: CDR1 MDHEN, CDR2 SYDVKM. The V segment lost 6 bases and the J segment 0 bases; nucleotides outside the gene matches: 5. CDR3 length: 17 residues.

The V gene is TRBV6-1, the J gene TRBJ2-7, with 13 bases fitting TRBD2. The CDR3 length is 15 residues. From germline, CDR1 is MNHNS and CDR2 SASEGT. The trim removed 1 base at V and 4 bases at J, leaving 1 base unmatched. CDR3 in DNA: TGTGCCAGCAGTGAAGGGACTAGCGGGGGTTACGAGCAGTACTTC. Translating it yields CASSEGTSGGYEQYF.

This clone was seen only a few times. Other nucleotide sequences in the sample specify the same CDR3. V usage is TRBV5-1 and J usage is TRBJ2-2, with 7 bases fitting TRBD1. There are 16 residues in the CDR3. Germline V gene sequence: CDR1 SGHRS, CDR2 YFSETQ. With 1 base clipped from V and 4 bases from J, the junction kept 7 bases outside the gene matches. CDR3 sequence reads: CASSLSGTVSTGELFF. In DNA, the CDR3 is TGCGCCAGCAGCTTGTCCGGGACAGTGTCCACCGGGGAGCTGTTTTTT.

This rearrangement joins TRBV9 to TRBJ2-7; the D gene is possibly TRBD2 (6 bases). Trimming shortened V by 0 bases and J by 3 bases, and 13 bases separated the two germline ends. The CDR3 loop spans 15 amino acids. The germline V gene encodes CDR1 SGDLS and CDR2 YYNGEE. CDR3 region: CASSVGPSAGYEQYF. The CDR3 DNA is TGTGCCAGCAGCGTAGGGCCTAGCGCTGGCTACGAGCAGTACTTC.

About this clone itself: The same CDR3 is also encoded by other DNA sequences in this sample. This sequence joins TRBV29-1 and TRBJ2-7; 8 bases align to TRBD1. The V gene end was trimmed by 1 base and the J gene end by 0 bases; junction bases not matched to a gene: 5. Germline V gene sequence: CDR1 SQVTM, CDR2 ANQGSEA. This CDR3 contains 15 residues. The CDR3 loop reads CSVEAWQGASYEQYF. In DNA form, the CDR3 reads TGCAGCGTTGAAGCCTGGCAGGGGGCCTCCTACGAGCAGTACTTC.

CDR3 coding DNA: TGTGCCAGTAGTCTTGGCACTTTCGGGGGCTACACCTTC. It specifies CASSLGTFGGYTF. The V and J genes are TRBV19 and TRBJ1-2; D unclear. The CDR3 runs to 13 residues. CDR1 and CDR2 (germline): LNHDA, SQIVND (reference sequence). Trimming removed 5 bases from V and 8 bases from J, with 15 bases in between. The full variable domain, its missing parts supplied by reference TRBV19 and TRBJ1-2, is DGGITQSPKYLFRKEGQNVTLSCEQNLNHDAMYWYRQDPGQGLRLIYYSQIVNDFQKGDIAEGYSVSREKKESFPLTVTSAQKNPTAFYLCASSLGTFGGYTFGSGTRLTVV.

V is TRBV28 and J is TRBJ2-1; D gene uncertain. The germline gives CDR1 MDHEN, CDR2 SYDVKM. The ends were cut back, 7 bases at V and 8 bases at J, with 18 bases in the middle. CDR3 length: 14 amino acids. The DNA of the CDR3 is TGTGCCAGCAACACTATGACTGGTGTACATGAGCAGTTCTTC. Residues: CASNTMTGVHEQFF.

This sequence joins TRBV11-2 and TRBJ1-5; 8 bases are a match to TRBD1. V was clipped by 5 bases and J by 6 bases; unmatched bases: 9. In germline, CDR1 is SGHAT, CDR2 FQNNGV. The CDR3 extends over 15 amino acids. CDR3 sequence: CASSSSGGGGQPQHF. CDR3 DNA sequence: TGTGCCAGCAGCAGTTCAGGGGGCGGGGGTCAGCCCCAGCATTTT.

This clone has just one count. CDR3 amino acids: CASSMTYQETQYF. CDR3 nucleotides: TGTGCCAGCAGTATGACATACCAAGAGACCCAGTACTTC. The rearrangement joins TRBV2 to TRBJ2-5, with unresolved D. The CDR3 covers 13 residues. The ends were cut back, 5 bases at V and 0 bases at J, with 7 bases in the middle. Germline-derived CDR1 and CDR2 are SNHLY and FYNNEI.

This clone has just one count. V is TRBV9 and J is TRBJ2-1; possible D gene TRBD1, 5 bases. Trimming removed 4 bases from V and 8 bases from J, with 19 bases in between. The germline gives CDR1 SGDLS, CDR2 YYNGEE. This CDR3 is built from 15 residues. CDR3 sequence reads: CASSTTGHSWDEQFF. The CDR3 DNA reads as TGTGCCAGCAGCACAACAGGCCATTCATGGGATGAGCAGTTCTTC.